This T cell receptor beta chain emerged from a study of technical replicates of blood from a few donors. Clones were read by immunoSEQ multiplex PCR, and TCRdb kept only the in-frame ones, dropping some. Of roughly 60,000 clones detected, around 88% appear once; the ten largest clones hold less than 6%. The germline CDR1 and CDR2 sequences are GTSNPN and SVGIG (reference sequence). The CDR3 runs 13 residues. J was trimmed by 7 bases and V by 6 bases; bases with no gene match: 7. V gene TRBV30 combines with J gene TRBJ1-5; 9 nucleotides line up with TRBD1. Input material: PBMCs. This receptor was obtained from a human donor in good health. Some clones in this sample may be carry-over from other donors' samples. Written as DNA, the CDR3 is TGTGCCTGCGACAGGGGGATGGGACAGCCCCAGCATTTT. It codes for CACDRGMGQPQHF.